Detailed here is one T cell receptor (beta chain). The assay was immunoSEQ multiplex PCR, and TCRdb's table has in-frame clones only and misses some. The sample contains around 100,000 clones, 80% to 85% of which appear only once. The data belong to a study of T cell clones after liver transplantation. The CDR3 is made up of 16 amino acids. Per germline, CDR1 SGHNT and CDR2 YYREEE (reference sequence). With 6 bases clipped from V and 1 base from J, the junction kept 11 bases outside the gene matches. The TCR originated in a human donor who received a liver transplant. V is TRBV5-4 and J is TRBJ1-1; 8 bases line up with TRBD1. The material sequenced was CD4+ T cells from blood, taken before liver transplant. The CDR3 nucleotides read TGTGCCAGCAACCCCGGACCAGGACAGGGGAACACTGAAGCTTTCTTT. Encoded protein: CASNPGPGQGNTEAFF.